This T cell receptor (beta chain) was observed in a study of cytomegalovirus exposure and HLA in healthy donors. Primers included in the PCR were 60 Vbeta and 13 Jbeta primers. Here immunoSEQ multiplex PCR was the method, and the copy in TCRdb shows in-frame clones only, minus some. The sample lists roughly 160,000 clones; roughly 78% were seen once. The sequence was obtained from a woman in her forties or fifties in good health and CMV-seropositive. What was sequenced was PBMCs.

CDR3 protein: CASSLGTGFNYGYTF. In DNA, the CDR3 is TGTGCCAGCAGCTTAGGGACAGGATTTAACTATGGCTACACCTTC. The gene calls are TRBV7-2 and TRBJ1-2, with 7 nucleotides matching TRBD1. CDR3 length: 15 residues. CDR1 and CDR2 (germline): SGHTA, FQGNSA. V lost 1 base, J lost 1 base, and 3 bases stayed unmatched.